This T cell receptor beta chain is drawn from a study of blood T cells in healthy people across ages. The wider study: About one barcoded beta molecule per two T cells was the capture yield of template switching.

In this sample, this clonotype turned up a few times. Antigen unknown. The CDR3 runs to 14 residues. V was pared by 1 base and J by 8 bases, with 7 bases of the junction left unmatched. Germline loops: CDR1 DFQATT, CDR2 SNEGSKA (reference sequence). Whole-study findings and limits: Unknown donor CMV status possibly confounded expanded clonotype changes. Higher diversity, along with more naive CD4+ cells, distinguished long-lived donors from aged donors. Estimates drawn from one million T cells were deemed to understate diversity.

A J-beta primer mix and a sample-barcoded 5' primer were used in a second PCR of about 7 to 12 cycles. MiXCR, run by TCRdb on the 5' RACE reads, gives a single entry per CDR3 protein. The table records hundreds of thousands of distinct CDR3 sequences, roughly 44% of them present only once. Sequencing was done on a sample of blood. The chain has TRBV20-1 and TRBJ1-4, with TRBD1 matching over 7 bases. The sequence derives from a man in his 60s in good health. CDR3: CSARGQGFSEKLFF. CDR3 in DNA: TGCAGTGCTAGAGGACAGGGTTTTTCCGAAAAACTGTTTTTT.